Below, 28 T cell receptor beta chains from the same sample are listed, as sequenced in a study of tumor-infiltrating lymphocytes in localized non-small cell lung cancer. TCRdb's copy holds only in-frame clones and misses some; the assay was immunoSEQ multiplex PCR. The table lists about 3,000 clones, roughly 45% of them singletons. Source material: uninvolved lung tissue not adjacent to the tumor. The receptor source for this set is a human donor with non-small cell lung cancer.

This clone was seen only once. This chain links TRBV30 with TRBJ1-5; D is unclear. Looked up from germline, CDR1 is GTSNPN and CDR2 is SVGIG (reference sequence). With 2 bases removed from V and 3 bases from J, the gap between germline ends came to 17 bases. The CDR3 is 16 amino acids. CDR3 in amino acids: CAWSHHGPPPNQPQHF. The CDR3 coding sequence is TGTGCCTGGAGTCACCACGGACCCCCTCCCAATCAGCCCCAGCATTTT.

This clone counts as large (0.1 to 1%). This sequence joins TRBV11-2 and TRBJ1-6; D call uncertain. V was trimmed by 5 bases and J by 1 base, leaving 9 bases between them. CDR1 and CDR2 from the germline V gene are SGHAT and FQNNGV. This CDR3 spans 15 amino acids. Here the CDR3 reads CASSTRGSYNSPLHF. The CDR3 nucleotides read TGTGCCAGCAGCACCAGAGGGTCCTATAATTCACCCCTCCACTTT.

This clone rates as large. V usage is TRBV28 and J usage is TRBJ2-7, with TRBD1 matching over 9 bases. This CDR3 has 14 amino acids. The V segment lost 6 bases and the J segment 7 bases; nucleotides outside the gene matches: 10. Germline V gene sequence: CDR1 MDHEN, CDR2 SYDVKM. CDR3 protein: CASSTDRGSAEQYF. The CDR3 DNA reads as TGTGCCAGCAGCACGGACAGGGGAAGTGCAGAGCAGTACTTC.

This chain connects TRBV28 to TRBJ2-3; maybe TRBD2 (6 bases). The CDR3 extends over 11 amino acids. V lost 7 bases and J 8 bases, leaving 10 bases between the germline ends. The germline V gene encodes CDR1 MDHEN and CDR2 SYDVKM. The CDR3 reads CASKRGGTQYF. The CDR3 DNA reads as TGTGCCAGCAAACGGGGAGGTACGCAGTATTTT. The whole variable domain, remainder taken from reference TRBV28 and TRBJ2-3, is DVKVTQSSRYLVKRTGEKVFLECVQDMDHENMFWYRQDPGLGLRLIYFSYDVKMKEKGDIPEGYSVSREKKERFSLILESASTNQTSMYLCASKRGGTQYFGPGTRLTVL.

This clone was picked up a small number of times. The V call is TRBV7-3, the J call TRBJ2-1; D might be TRBD1 (6 bases). Germline V gives CDR1 SGHTA, CDR2 FQGTGA. With 3 bases removed from V and 9 bases from J, the gap between germline ends came to 9 bases. The length of the CDR3 is 12 residues. The CDR3 sequence: CASSFSGVEQFF. The CDR3 nucleotides are TGTGCCAGCAGCTTCTCAGGGGTTGAGCAGTTCTTC.

The chain has TRBV7-9 and TRBJ2-7, with D unclear. The V gene lost 4 bases and the J gene lost 3 bases, with 4 bases spanning the gap. Germline lookup yields CDR1 SEHNR and CDR2 FQNEAQ (reference sequence). This CDR3 region has 11 residues. The chain's CDR3 is CASSYRYEQYF. In nucleotides, the CDR3 is TGTGCCAGCAGCTACCGCTACGAGCAGTACTTC. Full variable domain (missing parts from reference TRBV7-9 and TRBJ2-7): DTGVSQNPRHKITKRGQNVTFRCDPISEHNRLYWYRQTLGQGPEFLTYFQNEAQLEKSRLLSDRFSAERPKGSFSTLEIQRTEQGDSAMYLCASSYRYEQYFGPGTRLTVT.

This chain connects TRBV19 to TRBJ2-3; 8 bases are a match to TRBD1. Trimming removed 3 bases from V and 3 bases from J; junction bases left unmatched: 11. The CDR3 is made up of 17 amino acids. Germline V gives CDR1 LNHDA, CDR2 SQIVND (reference sequence). CDR3 in DNA: TGTGCCAGTAGTATCCGGCCCGGGACAGGAATAACAGATACGCAGTATTTT. This codes for CASSIRPGTGITDTQYF.

V is TRBV4-3 and J is TRBJ2-3, with 8 bases fitting TRBD2. Germline trimming cut 0 bases from V and 4 bases from J; bases unmatched to any gene: 6. Germline CDR1 reads LGHNA; CDR2 reads YSLEER. The CDR3 is 16 residues long. In DNA form, the CDR3 reads TGCGCCAGCAGCCAAGAACTGGCGGGAGGTGCAGATACGCAGTATTTT. It yields the protein CASSQELAGGADTQYF.

There are a few counts of this clone. This chain uses TRBV6-5 with TRBJ1-6; 7 bases are a match to TRBD1. J lost 8 bases, V lost 3 bases, and 7 bases had no gene match. CDR3 length: 15 residues. Germline assignment: CDR1 MNHEY and CDR2 SVGAGI. As DNA, the CDR3 is TGTGCCAGCAGTTATACAACAGGGGATGATTCACCCCTCCACTTT. Its protein product is CASSYTTGDDSPLHF.

This sequence joins TRBV25-1 and TRBJ2-5; 12 nucleotides line up with TRBD1. In germline, CDR1 is MGHDK, CDR2 SYGVNS. Losses at the gene ends were 6 bases for V and 2 bases for J; bases not matched to a gene: 7. CDR3 length: 16 residues. The CDR3 DNA reads as TGTGCCAGCAGGAAGGGGGACAGGGGGCGACAAGAGACCCAGTACTTC. This translates into CASRKGDRGRQETQYF.

CDR3 in DNA: TGTGCCAGCAGCCCCCCGGGGGCGGTTAACACTGAAGCTTTCTTT. This sequence encodes CASSPPGAVNTEAFF. The V call is TRBV7-2, the J call TRBJ1-1, with D possibly TRBD1 on 6 matching bases. Between the trimmed V and J ends, which lost 5 bases and 2 bases, there was a span of 15 bases. CDR1 is SGHTA, CDR2 FQGNSA, per germline. The CDR3 runs to 15 residues.

This CDR3 is CSVSSTDTQYF. CDR3 nucleotide sequence: TGCAGCGTTAGCAGCACAGATACGCAGTATTTT. This rearrangement joins TRBV29-1 to TRBJ2-3, with D unresolved. The CDR3 spans 11 residues. From germline, CDR1 is SQVTM and CDR2 ANQGSEA. V was trimmed by 5 bases and J by 0 bases, leaving 3 bases between them.

This clone rates as medium-sized. The V gene is TRBV7-9, the J gene TRBJ2-2; a weak D match, TRBD1 (5 bases). The V gene lost 4 bases and the J gene lost 7 bases, with 10 bases spanning the gap. Germline V CDR1 and CDR2: SEHNR, FQNEAQ (reference sequence). The CDR3 covers 13 residues. CDR3 in DNA: TGTGCCAGCAGCTCAGGGTATGACGGGGAGCTGTTTTTT. Its protein product is CASSSGYDGELFF.

V and J are TRBV5-4 and TRBJ2-1, with D tentatively TRBD1 (5 bases). The CDR3 is made up of 13 amino acids. Between the trimmed V and J ends, which lost 2 bases and 8 bases, there was a span of 11 bases. CDR1 and CDR2 from the germline V gene are SGHNT and YYREEE (reference sequence). The DNA of the CDR3 is TGTGCCAGCAGCTTCAGGGTTGTCGATGAGCAGTTCTTC. This gives the protein CASSFRVVDEQFF.

This clone is labeled as medium-sized. This chain links TRBV2 with TRBJ2-1; 11 nucleotides agree with TRBD2. Germline CDR1 is SNHLY and CDR2 is FYNNEI. This CDR3 region has 16 residues. V lost 6 bases and J lost 7; bases outside the gene matches: 11. The DNA of the CDR3 is TGTGCCAGCAGGGGCCCTAGCGGGAGGATTGGGAATGAGCAGTTCTTC. Translated, it gives CASRGPSGRIGNEQFF. The full variable domain, in which reference TRBV2 and TRBJ2-1 provide the parts outside the CDR3, is EPEVTQTPSHQVTQMGQEVILRCVPISNHLYFYWYRQILGQKVEFLVSFYNNEISEKSEIFDDQFSVERPDGSNFTLKIRSTKLEDSAMYFCASRGPSGRIGNEQFFGPGTRLTVL.

V usage is TRBV6-6 and J usage is TRBJ1-4; D not resolved. This CDR3 contains 12 residues. CDR1 and CDR2 from the germline V gene are MNHNY and SVGAGI (reference sequence). V was clipped by 4 bases and J by 16 bases, with 16 bases between them. The CDR3 bases are TGTGCCAGCAGTTCCCGTCTCGGTCCAACGTTTTTT. Translation gives CASSSRLGPTFF.

The chain joins TRBV7-2 to TRBJ1-1; D is uncertain. The CDR3 consists of 14 residues. Germline V gives CDR1 SGHTA, CDR2 FQGNSA. The V end was cut by 5 bases, the J end by 4 bases, with 14 bases between. This CDR3 reads CASSLRRASTEAFF. DNA of the CDR3: TGTGCCAGCAGCCTCCGACGAGCGAGCACTGAAGCTTTCTTT.

This rearrangement joins TRBV19 to TRBJ2-1, with D perhaps matching TRBD2 (7 bases). From germline, CDR1 is LNHDA and CDR2 SQIVND (reference sequence). Deletions cut 3 bases from V and 8 bases from J, with 17 bases between. This CDR3 has 15 residues. The CDR3 bases are TGTGCCAGTAGTATGGGGTGGGGGGGCGGCGATGAGCAGTTCTTC. Its protein is CASSMGWGGGDEQFF.

J is TRBJ2-1 and V is TRBV9, with D perhaps TRBD2 (6 bases). The CDR3 has 15 amino acids. Trimming took 4 bases from V and 4 from J, leaving 15 bases between them. Per the germline V gene, CDR1 is SGDLS and CDR2 is YYNGEE. This CDR3 is CASSQVGGVYNEQFF. CDR3 coding DNA: TGTGCCAGCAGCCAGGTGGGCGGGGTATACAATGAGCAGTTCTTC.

This clone has a handful of counts. The rearrangement joins TRBV7-2 to TRBJ2-5; 7 nucleotides match TRBD2. This CDR3 contains 15 residues. The germline V gene encodes CDR1 SGHTA and CDR2 FQGNSA. V lost 7 bases, J lost 4 bases, and 12 bases stayed unmatched. The CDR3 coding sequence is TGTGCCAGCACCCCCGGGACCTGGGAGGGAGAGACCCAGTACTTC. The encoded protein is CASTPGTWEGETQYF.

The gene calls are TRBV28 and TRBJ2-5, with D maybe TRBD2 (5 bases). Deletions cut 5 bases from V and 4 bases from J, with 23 bases between. There are 17 residues in the CDR3. Germline V gene data show CDR1 as MDHEN and CDR2 as SYDVKM. CDR3 coding DNA: TGTGCCAGCAGTCCCATAATCGCCGGGAAGGCTTCAGAGACCCAGTACTTC. Residues: CASSPIIAGKASETQYF.

The chain carries TRBV7-2 and TRBJ1-6; D is unresolved. Deletions cut 5 bases from V and 1 base from J, with 9 bases between. This CDR3 has 15 amino acids. Germline V gives CDR1 SGHTA, CDR2 FQGNSA. Here the CDR3 DNA reads TGTGCCAGCAGCACCAGAGGGTCCTATAATTCACCCCTCCACTTT. Amino acid sequence: CASSTRGSYNSPLHF.

This clone was detected once. The CDR3 DNA reads TGCAGTGTCTCAGATACGCAGTATTTT. This encodes CSVSDTQYF. The V call is TRBV20-1, the J call TRBJ2-3, with D unclear. V shed 7 bases and J shed 4 bases, with 3 bases lying between them. Germline V CDR1 and CDR2: DFQATT, SNEGSKA (reference sequence). The CDR3 is 9 amino acids.

The CDR3 coding sequence is TGTGCCAGCTCAGCGGCGGCGGGGGCAAATGGAAACACCATATATTTT. Amino acid sequence: CASSAAAGANGNTIYF. This rearrangement joins TRBV18 to TRBJ1-3, with TRBD1 as a possible D gene (6 bases). V was trimmed by 5 bases and J by 3 bases, leaving 17 bases between them. In germline, CDR1 is KGHSH, CDR2 LQKENI. This CDR3 region has 16 residues.

The table lists this clone with a few counts. The chain combines TRBV5-1 with TRBJ1-1; 8 positions agree with TRBD1. The trim removed 6 bases at V and 7 bases at J, leaving 8 bases unmatched. The V gene's germline CDR1 is SGHRS and CDR2 YFSETQ. CDR3 length: 13 amino acids. CDR3 nucleotide sequence: TGCGCCAGCAACGATATGGGGACAGGTGAAGCTTTCTTT. Its protein is CASNDMGTGEAFF.

The CDR3 loop reads CASSPPGAEGRNQPQHF. DNA of the CDR3: TGTGCCAGCAGCCCCCCCGGGGCCGAAGGTCGCAATCAGCCCCAGCATTTT. The chain couples TRBV7-9 to TRBJ1-5; tentatively, D is TRBD1 (5 bases). The V and J ends lost 5 bases and 2 bases respectively, with 19 bases between them. Germline V gene sequence: CDR1 SEHNR, CDR2 FQNEAQ (reference sequence). The CDR3 extends over 17 amino acids.

Worth noting for this clone: Additional DNA sequences in this sample encode the identical CDR3. V usage is TRBV14 and J usage is TRBJ2-6, with D perhaps TRBD1 or TRBD2 (5 bases each). Germline V lookup: CDR1 SGHDN, CDR2 FVKESK. V was trimmed by 1 base and J by 0 bases, leaving 7 bases between them. The CDR3 has 16 amino acids. CDR3 DNA sequence: TGTGCCAGCAGCCAAGGGGGGTACTCTGGGGCCAACGTCCTGACTTTC. Amino acids: CASSQGGYSGANVLTF.

The genes are TRBV18 and TRBJ2-7, with a tentative D call TRBD2 (6 bases). Germline loops: CDR1 KGHSH, CDR2 LQKENI. The length of the CDR3 is 14 residues. The V gene lost 3 bases and the J gene lost 3 bases, with 12 bases spanning the gap. The DNA for the CDR3 is TGTGCCAGCTCACCTCGGGGGAGTCTCTACGAGCAGTACTTC. Its protein is CASSPRGSLYEQYF.